Ten or more counts support the clone carrying this TCR beta chain. As yet, its antigen is unknown. The sample comes from a study of T cells after yellow fever vaccination. The wider study: Fractions containing few cells were prepared with SMART-Seq v4 Ultra Low Input.

The study, taken as a whole, reports: Only a minor proportion of clonotypes was detected across both CD4 and CD8 compartments. Researchers report a weaker secondary response that nonetheless peaked faster, day 5 versus 15.

By 5'RACE template switching, TCR cDNA was produced, with a universal primer site and UMIs added in the process. TCRdb recomputed calls from the 5' RACE reads with MiXCR, one row per CDR3 protein. The table includes 100,000 to 150,000 distinct CDR3 sequences, roughly 6.7% detected once. This CDR3 region has 12 residues. The V gene lost 3 bases and the J gene lost 5 bases, with 8 bases spanning the gap. Germline loops: CDR1 ENHRY, CDR2 SYGVKD. This clonotype was obtained from a man aged 18 to 29 who received the YFV17D yellow fever vaccine. The rearrangement uses TRBV10-3 and TRBJ2-7, with D maybe TRBD1 (6 bases). This specimen consisted of CD4+ T cells sorted from PBMCs, obtained 10 to 11 days after the first yellow fever vaccination. CDR3 in DNA: TGTGCCATCAGTGACAGGGGAAACGAGCAGTACTTC. Encoded protein: CAISDRGNEQYF.